This T cell receptor (beta chain) comes out of a study of T cell repertoires in cytomegalovirus infection. The ends were cut back, 0 bases at V and 3 bases at J, with 17 bases in the middle. Germline V gene data show CDR1 as SGHVS and CDR2 as FNYEAQ. The CDR3 covers 18 residues. There are many counts of this clonotype. Its antigen is as yet unknown. MiXCR, applied by TCRdb to the reads, yields one record per CDR3 protein. Of some 920,000 distinct CDR3 sequences in the sample, 30% to 40% are singletons; the top ten hold around an eighth. The chain employs TRBV7-6 and TRBJ2-2; D is ambiguous. Sequenced material: cultured CD8+ T cells from PBMCs, taken from culture after CMV antigen stimulation. The clonotype originates from a human donor in good health (CMV status not recorded). Some clones in this sample may be carry-over from other donors' samples. The CDR3 region has the DNA TGTGCCAGCAGCTTAGCATCTAGGAGATCATTGTACACCGGGGAGCTGTTTTTT. As protein: CASSLASRRSLYTGELFF.